Detailed here is one T cell receptor (beta chain). This sample was included in a study of cytomegalovirus exposure and HLA in healthy donors. Researchers ran the PCR with 60 Vbeta and 13 Jbeta primers. Produced via immunoSEQ multiplex PCR; TCRdb's table is partial and in-frame only. This table has about 180,000 clones, around 80% appearing once. Germline V gives CDR1 MNHEY, CDR2 SMNVEV (reference sequence). This CDR3 is 15 amino acids long. Trimming removed 1 base from V and 5 bases from J, with 11 bases in between. The receptor's source is a woman aged 45 to 65 in good health and CMV-seronegative. The genes are TRBV27 and TRBJ2-2, with D possibly matching TRBD2 (6 bases). The sequenced sample was PBMCs. In DNA form, the CDR3 reads TGTGCCAGCAGTTTATTTTACCTAGCGACCGGGGAGCTGTTTTTT. Amino acids: CASSLFYLATGELFF.